The 9 T cell receptor beta chains in this list originate from one sample, sequenced in a study of graft-versus-host responses after intestinal transplantation. TCRdb's copy holds only in-frame clones and misses some; the assay was immunoSEQ multiplex PCR. The sample shows approximately 89,000 clones, 75% to 95% of them seen only once. The sample consisted of PBMCs, taken roughly 410 days after intestinal transplant. The receptors shown here come from a human patient who received an intestinal transplant, so some T cells may come from the graft donor.

The chain couples TRBV7-9 to TRBJ2-3; 12 bases match TRBD2. CDR3 length: 15 amino acids. Germline V lookup: CDR1 SEHNR, CDR2 FQNEAQ (reference sequence). J was trimmed by 6 bases and V by 4 bases; bases with no gene match: 5. CDR3 DNA sequence: TGTGCCAGCAGCTGGACTAGCGGGGTTGGGGATACGCAGTATTTT. This sequence encodes CASSWTSGVGDTQYF.

This clone was observed a few times. The chain has TRBV6-4 and TRBJ2-2, with D unclear. Looked up from germline, CDR1 is MRHNA and CDR2 is SNTAGT. Between the trimmed V and J ends, which lost 2 bases and 2 bases, there was a span of 3 bases. The CDR3 extends over 13 amino acids. CDR3 DNA sequence: TGTGCCAGCAGTGACGGAAACACCGGGGAGCTGTTTTTT. Translated, it gives CASSDGNTGELFF.

On this clone itself: The same CDR3 can be traced to other DNA sequences in this sample. This rearrangement joins TRBV27 to TRBJ2-7, with TRBD2 as a possible D gene (6 bases). The length of the CDR3 is 14 residues. Germline CDR1 and CDR2: MNHEY and SMNVEV (reference sequence). Trimming took 0 bases from V and 3 from J, leaving 9 bases between them. CDR3 DNA sequence: TGTGCCAGCAGTTTATCGGGGGGAAACTACGAGCAGTACTTC. Protein sequence: CASSLSGGNYEQYF.

The chain has TRBV30 and TRBJ1-6; the match to TRBD1 covers 8 bases. Germline CDR1 GTSNPN, CDR2 SVGIG (reference sequence). CDR3 length: 17 amino acids. The V and J ends lost 5 bases and 5 bases, in that order; junction bases with no gene match: 14. CDR3 loop: CAWLYNPGTGHNSPLHF. The CDR3 bases are TGTGCCTGGCTTTACAACCCCGGGACAGGACATAATTCACCCCTCCACTTT.

The gene calls are TRBV25-1 and TRBJ1-1; D possibly corresponds to TRBD1 (6 bases). CDR1 MGHDK and CDR2 SYGVNS come from the germline V gene. Trimming shortened V by 3 bases and J by 3 bases, and 14 bases separated the two germline ends. This CDR3 is built from 15 residues. The CDR3 DNA sequence: TGTGCCAGCAGTGAGCCGGGAAAGGGGGACACTGAAGCTTTCTTT. Translation: CASSEPGKGDTEAFF.

This chain links TRBV9 with TRBJ1-5; 7 positions match TRBD1. This CDR3 is built from 13 residues. V lost 4 bases to trimming and J lost 5 bases; unmatched junction nucleotides: 3. Looked up from germline, CDR1 is SGDLS and CDR2 is YYNGEE. The CDR3 reads CASSLTGDQPQHF. The CDR3 nucleotides read TGTGCCAGCAGCCTCACAGGGGATCAGCCCCAGCATTTT.

This clone was observed a few times. The chain recombines TRBV6-1 with TRBJ1-5; D remains unclear. The CDR3 is made up of 14 amino acids. The germline V gene encodes CDR1 MNHNS and CDR2 SASEGT. V gave up 3 bases and J gave up 4 bases, with 10 bases separating them. The CDR3 bases are TGTGCCAGCAGTGAGGCCCAGGAGAATCAGCCCCAGCATTTT. Protein: CASSEAQENQPQHF.

The J gene is TRBJ2-3, the V gene TRBV5-6; 12 bases map to TRBD2. The germline V gene encodes CDR1 SGHDT and CDR2 YYEEEE. V lost 5 bases and J lost 8; bases outside the gene matches: 6. This CDR3 has 14 residues. The CDR3, as DNA: TGTGCCAGCAGTACTAGCGGGGGGCGATCTACGCAGTATTTT. This encodes CASSTSGGRSTQYF.

This rearrangement joins TRBV27 to TRBJ2-7, with TRBD2 identical over 10 bases. The CDR3 spans 15 residues. The germline V gene has CDR1 MNHEY and CDR2 SMNVEV (reference sequence). The V gene end was trimmed by 3 bases and the J gene end by 3 bases; junction bases not matched to a gene: 5. CDR3 in DNA: TGTGCCAGCAGTTTCAGCGGGGGGGTCCTCTACGAGCAGTACTTC. Its protein product is CASSFSGGVLYEQYF.